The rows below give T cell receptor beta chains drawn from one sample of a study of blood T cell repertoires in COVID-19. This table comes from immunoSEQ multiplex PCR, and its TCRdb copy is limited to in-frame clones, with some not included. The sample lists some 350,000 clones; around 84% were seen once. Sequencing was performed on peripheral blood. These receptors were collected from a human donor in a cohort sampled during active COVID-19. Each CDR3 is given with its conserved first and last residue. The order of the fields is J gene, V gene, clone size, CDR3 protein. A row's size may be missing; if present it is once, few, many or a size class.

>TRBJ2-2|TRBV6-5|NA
CASRLGLAGELFF
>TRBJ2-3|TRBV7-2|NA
CASSFSSGGALRSQYF
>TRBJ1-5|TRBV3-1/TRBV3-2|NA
CASSQDGGSRPQHF
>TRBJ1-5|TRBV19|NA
CASSIIPGEGQPQHF
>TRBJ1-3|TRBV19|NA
CASTGELGNTIYF
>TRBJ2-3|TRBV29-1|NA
CSALAGEVTDTQYF
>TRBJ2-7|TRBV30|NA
CAWSYGDYEQYF
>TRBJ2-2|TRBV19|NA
CASGSGTGDVGELFF
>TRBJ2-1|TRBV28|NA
CASSLTAGVPDSYNEQFF
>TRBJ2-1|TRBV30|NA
CAWRGAGDEQFF
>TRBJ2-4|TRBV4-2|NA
CASSPDIDETGIIQNIQYF
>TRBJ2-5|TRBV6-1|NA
CASSEGPQETQYF
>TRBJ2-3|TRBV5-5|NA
CASSFLGRPTDTQYF
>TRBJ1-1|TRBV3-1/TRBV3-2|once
CASSQDSGGAWSF
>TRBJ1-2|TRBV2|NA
CASQRQGGYGYTF
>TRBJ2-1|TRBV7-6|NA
CASSWLGLARDNEQFF
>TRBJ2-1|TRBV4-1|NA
CASSQVISPYNEQFF
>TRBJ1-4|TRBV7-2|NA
CASSLLDTRNEKLFF
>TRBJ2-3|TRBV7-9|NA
CASSLDRTGLGDTQYF
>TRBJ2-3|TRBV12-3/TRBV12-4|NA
CASSLGLTDTQYF
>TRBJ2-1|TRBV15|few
CATSGRRKRGGYNEQFF
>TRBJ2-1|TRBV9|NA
CASSVGGQGFYNEQFF
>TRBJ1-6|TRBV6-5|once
CASSLGSRSPLHF
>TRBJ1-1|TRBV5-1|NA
CASSPTSVNTEAFF
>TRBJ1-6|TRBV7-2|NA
CASSADSNSPLHF
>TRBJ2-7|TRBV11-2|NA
CASSSYPGQIPEQYF
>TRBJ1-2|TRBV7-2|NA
CASSPAGTAYGYTF
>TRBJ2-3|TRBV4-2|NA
CASSQDPARTGWGADTQYF
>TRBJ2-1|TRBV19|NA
CASLAGGPSLEQFF
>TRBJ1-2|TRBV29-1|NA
CSVGDRASYGYTF
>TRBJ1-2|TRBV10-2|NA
CASSETADYGYTF
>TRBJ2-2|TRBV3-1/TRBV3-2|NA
CASSQILSASGSTGELFF
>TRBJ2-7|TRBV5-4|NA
CASSLSTGTSYEQYF
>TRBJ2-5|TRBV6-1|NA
CASRERGRTSPRETQYF
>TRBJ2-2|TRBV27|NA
CASRILAGGNTGELFF
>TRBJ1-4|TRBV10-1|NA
CARADSATNEKLFF
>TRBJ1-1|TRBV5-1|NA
CASSLQTNTEAFF
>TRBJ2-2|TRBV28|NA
CASVGKSGREVRYTGELFF
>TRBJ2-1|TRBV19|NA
CASSIWTSGGVGDEQFF
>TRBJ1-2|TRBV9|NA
CASSVAGGRKNGYTF
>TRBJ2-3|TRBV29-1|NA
CSARPGQPGLAGALRTDTQYF
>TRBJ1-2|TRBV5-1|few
CASSRGPLLGTGIGYTF
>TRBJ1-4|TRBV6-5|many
CASSLHQLEKLFF
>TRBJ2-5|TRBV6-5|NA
CASTSDGTAQETQYF
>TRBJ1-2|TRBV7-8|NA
CASSKLGRTNFGSYGYTF
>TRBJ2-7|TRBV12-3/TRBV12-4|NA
CASSSDSYEQYF
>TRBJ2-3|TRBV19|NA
CASSMGGFRTDTQYF
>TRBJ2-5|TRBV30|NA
CAWSVYNWRGRGETQYF
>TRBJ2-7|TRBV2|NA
CASSDAGYEQYF
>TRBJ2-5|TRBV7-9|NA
CASSSTGRAFQETQYF
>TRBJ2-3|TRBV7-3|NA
CASSLTGTSRGTQYF
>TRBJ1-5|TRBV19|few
CASSIEGRGRTQPQHF
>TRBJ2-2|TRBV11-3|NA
CASSSDTGATGELFF
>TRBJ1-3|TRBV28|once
CASSLGPIQAGNTIYF
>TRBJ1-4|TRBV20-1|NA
CSAAVQEKLFF
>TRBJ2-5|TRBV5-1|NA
CASSSRGTSGRETQYF
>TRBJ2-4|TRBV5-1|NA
CASSPGGRVDIQYF
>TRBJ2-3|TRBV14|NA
CASSQGRDDTQYF
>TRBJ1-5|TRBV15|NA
CATSKFRQGGSNQPQHF